This TCR beta chain stems from a study of blood T cell repertoires in COVID-19. Study background: Sites in the United States, Italy and Spain provided acute and convalescent COVID-19 samples. T cells, B-cell-depleted T cells, or PBMCs provided the cDNA or gDNA that served as material.

This CDR3 region has 15 residues. Trimming took 4 bases from V and 0 from J; bases not matched to a gene: 2. Germline loops: CDR1 SGHRS, CDR2 YFSETQ. In the authors' methods: By means of reference gene primer amplification, nucleated cell counts were estimated. Assay used: immunoSEQ multiplex PCR; TCRdb lists only in-frame clones, some missing. The V and J calls and the clone size are those of that table, but D and trimming were determined from the DNA. The repertoire consists of about 95,000 clones, with around 90% occurring once and the leading ten covering around 3.9%. This sequence was found in a woman between 45 and 65 years old in a cohort sampled during active COVID-19. V usage is TRBV5-1 and J usage is TRBJ2-1; TRBD2 agrees at 9 bases. Sequenced material: peripheral blood. CDR3 nucleotides: TGCGCCAGCAGCGATAGCGGGAGCTCCTACAATGAGCAGTTCTTC. Translated: CASSDSGSSYNEQFF.